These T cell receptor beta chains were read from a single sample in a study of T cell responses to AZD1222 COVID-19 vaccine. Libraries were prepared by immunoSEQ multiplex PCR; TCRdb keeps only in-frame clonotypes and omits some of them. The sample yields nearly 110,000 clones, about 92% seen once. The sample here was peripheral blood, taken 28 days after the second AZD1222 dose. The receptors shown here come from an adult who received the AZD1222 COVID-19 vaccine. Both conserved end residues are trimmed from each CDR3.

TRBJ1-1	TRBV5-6	ASSFYSGVNTEAF
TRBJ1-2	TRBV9	ASSPGGASGYT
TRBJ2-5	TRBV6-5	AAGGFQETQY
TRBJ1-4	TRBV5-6	ASSQERGVGTGNEKLF
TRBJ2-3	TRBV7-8	ASSHQGFTDTQY
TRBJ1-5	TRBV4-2	ASSHHGQGRQPQH
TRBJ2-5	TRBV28	ASSLSGTGISTQY
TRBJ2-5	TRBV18	ASSPLTSGQETQY
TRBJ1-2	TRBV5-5	ASRSPGRSFYGYT
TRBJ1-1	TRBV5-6	ASTGPRRSAF
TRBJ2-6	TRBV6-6	ASSPGANVLT
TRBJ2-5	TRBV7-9	ASSSLAEKETQY
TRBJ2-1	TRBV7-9	ASSDRGAVGELKQF
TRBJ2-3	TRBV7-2	ASGSADRKY
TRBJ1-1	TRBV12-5	ASGLQGARTEAF
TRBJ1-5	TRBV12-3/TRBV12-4	ASRTQGQPQH
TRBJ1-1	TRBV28	ASSPGGQLNTEAF
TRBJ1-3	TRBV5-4	ASSLGQAGRNTIY